A single T cell receptor (beta chain) is shown here with its context. This record belongs to a study of blood T cell repertoires in COVID-19. Looking at the study overall: In each case, the material was cDNA or gDNA derived from T cells, B-cell-depleted T cells, or PBMCs.

Only in-frame clones appear in the TCRdb table, and some are missing; sequencing was by immunoSEQ multiplex PCR. The sample consists of around 140,000 clones, about 86% of them appearing once. The germline CDR1 and CDR2 sequences are LGHNA and YSLEER. V lost 4 bases to trimming and J lost 2 bases, with 12 bases between them. The CDR3 spans 15 residues. The chain recombines TRBV4-3 with TRBJ2-1, with D maybe TRBD1 (7 bases). Material: peripheral blood. The sequence derives from a woman aged 60-75 years with acute or convalescent COVID-19. CDR3 sequence (DNA): TGCGCCAGCAGCCCGCAGGGGGGTGCCTACAATGAGCAGTTCTTC. Its translation: CASSPQGGAYNEQFF.